This TCR beta chain was recorded in a study of CD8 T cells in ankylosing spondylitis. Overall study findings and caveats: Past studies reported some motif variants in reactive arthritis synovial fluid and blood. A TCR beta motif of about eight highly homologous variants seemed to mark ankylosing spondylitis blood.

The V end was cut by 4 bases, the J end by 3 bases, with 11 bases between. CDR1 is SGHRS and CDR2 is YFSETQ in the germline V gene. This CDR3 is 14 amino acids long. Preparation of TCR beta libraries was done by quantitative 5'-RACE with molecular barcodes. TCRdb used MiXCR to reprocess the 5' RACE reads, holding one entry per CDR3 protein. The sample carries roughly 250,000 distinct CDR3 sequences, around 9.2% recorded once. In its sample, this clonotype was seen many times. Its antigen is unknown. The receptor comes from a male donor with ankylosing spondylitis or in good health (not recorded which). Input material: blood, either unsorted or a sorted T cell fraction (not recorded which). The rearrangement uses TRBV5-1 and TRBJ1-5, with TRBD1 as a possible D gene (5 bases). The DNA for the CDR3 is TGCGCCAGCAGCCGGGACGGGTTCAATCAGCCCCAGCATTTT. It specifies CASSRDGFNQPQHF.